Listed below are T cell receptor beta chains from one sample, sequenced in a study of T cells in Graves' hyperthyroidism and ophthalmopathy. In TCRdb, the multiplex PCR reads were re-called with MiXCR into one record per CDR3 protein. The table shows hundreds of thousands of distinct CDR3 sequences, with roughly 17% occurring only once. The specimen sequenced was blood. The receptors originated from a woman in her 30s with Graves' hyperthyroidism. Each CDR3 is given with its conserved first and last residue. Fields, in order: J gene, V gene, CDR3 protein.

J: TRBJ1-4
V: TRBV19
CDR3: CASSPRISTNEKLFF

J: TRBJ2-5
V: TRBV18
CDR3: CASSPPFAGEETQYF

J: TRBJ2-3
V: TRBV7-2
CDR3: CASSLAPSGILGDTQYF

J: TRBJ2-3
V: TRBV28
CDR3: CVVQRDTDTQYF

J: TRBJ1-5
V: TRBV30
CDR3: CAWRRGEGNQPQHF

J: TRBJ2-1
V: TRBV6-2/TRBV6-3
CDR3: CASIRASASYNEQFF

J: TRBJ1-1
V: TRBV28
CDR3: CASSRSGQGARYTEAFF

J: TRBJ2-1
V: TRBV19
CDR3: CASSISRGNEQFF

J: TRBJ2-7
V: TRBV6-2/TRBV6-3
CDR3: CASSPPGGGFNEQYF

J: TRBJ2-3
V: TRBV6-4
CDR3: CASSGQGSTDTQYF

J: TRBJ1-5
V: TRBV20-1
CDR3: CSADPRGNQPQHF

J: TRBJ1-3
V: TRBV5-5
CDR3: CASSPGGRIISGNTIYF

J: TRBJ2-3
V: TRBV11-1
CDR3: CASSKGTSGSRTDTQYF

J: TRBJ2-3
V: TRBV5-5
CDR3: CASSLIGGSGDTQYF

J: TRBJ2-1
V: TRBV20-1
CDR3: CSAYSSGRAVEQFF

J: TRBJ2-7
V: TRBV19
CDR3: CASSSWTSGPYEQYF

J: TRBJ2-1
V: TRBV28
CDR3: CANAAGEGSYNEQFF

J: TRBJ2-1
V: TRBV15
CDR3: CATSPFRGRNEQFF

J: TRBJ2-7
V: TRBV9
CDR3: CASSTSGANYEQYF

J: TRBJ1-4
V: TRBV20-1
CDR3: CSARFIDGTGPEFANEKLFF

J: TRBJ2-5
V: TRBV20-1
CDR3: CSVRRTGRETQYF

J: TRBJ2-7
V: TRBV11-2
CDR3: CASSTNRGLVYEQYF

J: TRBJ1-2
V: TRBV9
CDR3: CASSFAETGANYGYTF

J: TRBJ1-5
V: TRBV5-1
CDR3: CASAQGQNQPQHF

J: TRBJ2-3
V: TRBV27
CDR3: CASSQQGYTDTQYF

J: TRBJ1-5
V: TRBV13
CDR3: CASSLGGRSNQPQHF

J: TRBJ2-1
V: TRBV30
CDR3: CAWSYGLAGYNEQFF

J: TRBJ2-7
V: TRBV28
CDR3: CASSFPTAGTGVYEQYF

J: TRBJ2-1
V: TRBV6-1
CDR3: CASSLAGAPYNEQFF

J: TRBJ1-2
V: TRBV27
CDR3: CASSLKGGSYGYTF

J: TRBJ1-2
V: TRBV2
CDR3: CASSSTRDYGYTF

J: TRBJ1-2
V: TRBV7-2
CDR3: CASSPDLFRYTF

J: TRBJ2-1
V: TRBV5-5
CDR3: CASSLASSGRAYNEQFF

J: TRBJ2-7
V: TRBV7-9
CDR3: CASSAGQGNYEQYF

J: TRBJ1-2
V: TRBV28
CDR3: CASSTEDGYTF

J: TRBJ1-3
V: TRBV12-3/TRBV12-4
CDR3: CASSRTAISGNTIYF

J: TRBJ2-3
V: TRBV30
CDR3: CAWSRGQGDTQYF

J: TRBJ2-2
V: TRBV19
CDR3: CASRVTGWTGELFF

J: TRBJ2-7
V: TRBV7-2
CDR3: CASSLQVPYEQYF

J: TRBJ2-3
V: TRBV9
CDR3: CASTVRASGSPDAQYF

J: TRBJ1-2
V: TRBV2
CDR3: CASFGQGQGYGYTF

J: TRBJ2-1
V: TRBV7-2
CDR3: CASSSRQGINNEQFF

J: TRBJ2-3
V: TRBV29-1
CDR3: CSVDPGQGADTQYF

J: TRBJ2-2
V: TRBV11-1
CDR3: CASSFRAGELFF

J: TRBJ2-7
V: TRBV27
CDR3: CASSFRGGSYEQYF

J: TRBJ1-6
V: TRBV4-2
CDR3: CANHSKSLPFGGNSPLHF

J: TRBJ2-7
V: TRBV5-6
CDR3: CASSLFGHVSGGAPYEQYF

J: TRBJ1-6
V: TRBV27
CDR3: CASSSRTGMRYSPLHF

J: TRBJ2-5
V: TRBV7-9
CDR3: CASSVVQETQYF

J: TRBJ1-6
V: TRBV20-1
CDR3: CSARAPRGDSPLHF